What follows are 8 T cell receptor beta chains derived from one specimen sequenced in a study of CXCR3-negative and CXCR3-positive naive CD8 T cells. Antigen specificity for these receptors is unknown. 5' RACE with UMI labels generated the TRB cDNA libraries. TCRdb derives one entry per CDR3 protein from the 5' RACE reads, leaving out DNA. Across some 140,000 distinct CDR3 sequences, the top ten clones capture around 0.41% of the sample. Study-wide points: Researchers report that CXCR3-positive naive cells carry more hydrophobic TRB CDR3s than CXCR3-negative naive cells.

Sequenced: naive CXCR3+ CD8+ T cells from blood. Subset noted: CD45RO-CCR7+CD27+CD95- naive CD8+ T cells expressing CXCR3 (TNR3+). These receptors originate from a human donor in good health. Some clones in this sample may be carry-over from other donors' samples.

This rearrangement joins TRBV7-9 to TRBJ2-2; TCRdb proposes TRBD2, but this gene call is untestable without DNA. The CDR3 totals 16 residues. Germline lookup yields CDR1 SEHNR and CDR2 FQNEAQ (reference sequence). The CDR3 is CASSFPGGINTGELFF.

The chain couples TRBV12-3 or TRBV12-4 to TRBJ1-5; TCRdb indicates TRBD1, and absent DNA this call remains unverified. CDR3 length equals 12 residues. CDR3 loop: CASSLPDQPQHF.

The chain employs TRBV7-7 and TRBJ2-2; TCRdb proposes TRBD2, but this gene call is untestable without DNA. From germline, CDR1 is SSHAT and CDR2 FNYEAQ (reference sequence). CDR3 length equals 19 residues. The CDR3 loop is CASSLVSSGGAWDTGELFF.

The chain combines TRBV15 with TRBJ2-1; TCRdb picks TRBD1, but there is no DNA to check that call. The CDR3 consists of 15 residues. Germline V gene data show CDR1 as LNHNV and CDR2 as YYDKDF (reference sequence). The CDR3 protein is CATSRVRGGINEQFF.

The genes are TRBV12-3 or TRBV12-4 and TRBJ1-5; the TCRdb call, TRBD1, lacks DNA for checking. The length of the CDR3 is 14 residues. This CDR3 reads CASSSTGGGQPQHF.

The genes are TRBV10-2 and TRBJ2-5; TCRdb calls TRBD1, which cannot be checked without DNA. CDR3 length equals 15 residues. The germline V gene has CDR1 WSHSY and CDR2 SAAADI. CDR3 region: CASSVLGGTGETQYF.

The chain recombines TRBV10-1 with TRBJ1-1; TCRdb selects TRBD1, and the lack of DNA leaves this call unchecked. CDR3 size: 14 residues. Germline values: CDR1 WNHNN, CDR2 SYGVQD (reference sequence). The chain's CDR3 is CASSGPPSVTEAFF.

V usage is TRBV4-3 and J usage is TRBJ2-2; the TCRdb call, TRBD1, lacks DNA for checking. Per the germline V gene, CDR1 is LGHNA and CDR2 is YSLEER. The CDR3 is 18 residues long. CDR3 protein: CASSQGVTGSYNTGELFF.